Described below is a single TCR beta chain sequence and its context. The data stem from a study of CD4 and CD8 cells across lung adenocarcinoma regions. The CDR3 has 15 residues. The ends were cut back, 0 bases at V and 5 bases at J, with 14 bases in the middle. The germline V gene has CDR1 MNHNS and CDR2 SASEGT. The patients had localized lung adenocarcinoma, a non-small cell subtype. TCRdb recomputed calls from the PCR reads with MiXCR, one row per CDR3 protein. The sample has roughly 8,000 distinct CDR3 sequences, 45% to 55% seen once. This TCR was recovered from a male donor with lung adenocarcinoma. The CD4 and CD8 labels of this study may be unreliable. The specimen was CD8+ T cells from the center of a lung tumor. The chain couples TRBV6-1 to TRBJ2-7; D tentatively reads TRBD1 or TRBD2 (5 bases each). CDR3 bases: TGTGCCAGCAGTGAAGCAGGAGGCCCCAGGGACGAGCAGTACTTC. Its protein product is CASSEAGGPRDEQYF.